The 31 T cell receptor beta chains presented below share a single source sample, sequenced in a study of shared clonotypes between healthy human individuals. Selected positively for CCR7 and CD45RO-negative, naive CD8 cells excluded terminally differentiated effector memory CD45RA+ cells. Only in-frame clones appear in the TCRdb table, and some are missing; sequencing was by immunoSEQ multiplex PCR. Of around 2.1 million clones listed, about 93% are singletons. What was sequenced was naive CD8+ T cells from PBMCs. Every receptor here comes from a young man in good health. Some clones in this sample may be carry-over from other donors' samples.

The chain has TRBV6-1 and TRBJ2-7, with D hard to call. V dropped 7 bases and J dropped 3 bases, with 13 bases sitting between them. Germline CDR1 and CDR2: MNHNS and SASEGT. The CDR3 covers 13 residues. CDR3 nucleotide sequence: TGTGCCAGCAATCCACGGCTACTCTACGAGCAGTACTTC. Protein: CASNPRLLYEQYF.

This clone was counted a single time. Other DNA sequences in this sample translate to the same CDR3. The chain recombines TRBV6-5 with TRBJ1-1; D possibly corresponds to TRBD1 (5 bases). V lost 4 bases, J lost 1 base, and 7 bases lay in between. This CDR3 has 13 amino acids. Germline lookup yields CDR1 MNHEY and CDR2 SVGAGI. The CDR3 region is CASSSTGNTEAFF. The CDR3 DNA sequence: TGTGCCAGCAGTTCTACAGGGAACACTGAAGCTTTCTTT.

A single count supports this clone. The chain carries TRBV4-1 and TRBJ2-7, with TRBD1 identical over 7 bases. Per germline, CDR1 MGHRA and CDR2 YSYEKL. The length of the CDR3 is 14 residues. J lost 4 bases, V lost 2 bases, and 5 bases had no gene match. Here the CDR3 reads CASSQRQGEYEQYF. The CDR3, as DNA: TGCGCCAGCAGCCAAAGACAGGGTGAATACGAGCAGTACTTC.

This clone was counted a few times. The sample carries other DNA sequences with the same CDR3. The rearrangement links TRBV19 to TRBJ2-5; D gene unclear. V gave up 3 bases and J gave up 1 base, with 9 bases separating them. Germline CDR1 and CDR2: LNHDA and SQIVND (reference sequence). The CDR3 sequence is 14 residues long. The CDR3, as DNA: TGTGCCAGTAGTATCTCAGGAGTCCAAGAGACCCAGTACTTC. It encodes CASSISGVQETQYF.

The rearrangement joins TRBV11-2 to TRBJ2-3; TRBD2 aligns across 13 bases. The CDR3 extends over 16 amino acids. Germline CDR1 and CDR2: SGHAT and FQNNGV. V lost 1 base, J lost 5 bases, and 3 bases stayed unmatched. The CDR3 sequence is CASSLGTSGRQDTQYF. CDR3 coding DNA: TGTGCCAGCAGCTTAGGGACTAGCGGGAGACAAGATACGCAGTATTTT.

This chain links TRBV7-2 with TRBJ2-7; TRBD2 is a possible D gene (5 bases). The CDR3 contains 17 residues. The germline V and J ends were trimmed by 1 base and 0 bases, with 16 bases remaining between them. Germline-derived CDR1 and CDR2 are SGHTA and FQGNSA. CDR3 in amino acids: CASSLVSGGLSSYEQYF. The CDR3 region has the DNA TGTGCCAGCAGCTTAGTCTCTGGCGGGCTAAGCTCCTACGAGCAGTACTTC.

A note on this clone: The sample carries other DNA sequences with the same CDR3. The J gene is TRBJ2-7, the V gene TRBV19; TRBD2 aligns across 9 bases. CDR1 is LNHDA, CDR2 SQIVND, per germline (reference sequence). This CDR3 comprises 14 residues. Trimming removed 5 bases from V and 4 bases from J; junction bases left unmatched: 6. CDR3 sequence reads: CASSPGLAFYEQYF. DNA of the CDR3: TGTGCCAGTAGTCCCGGACTAGCGTTTTACGAGCAGTACTTC. The variable domain in full, with the rest retrieved from reference TRBV19 and TRBJ2-7, is DGGITQSPKYLFRKEGQNVTLSCEQNLNHDAMYWYRQDPGQGLRLIYYSQIVNDFQKGDIAEGYSVSREKKESFPLTVTSAQKNPTAFYLCASSPGLAFYEQYFGPGTRLTVT.

Remarks on this clone: This sample includes further DNA sequences coding for the same CDR3. J is TRBJ2-3 and V is TRBV7-3; 10 positions agree with TRBD1. Trimming cost V 5 bases and J 4 bases; bases outside gene matches: 3. The CDR3 is made up of 14 amino acids. Germline V lookup: CDR1 SGHTA, CDR2 FQGTGA. The CDR3 nucleotides are TGTGCCAGCAGCCTGACAGGGGGCGCAGATACGCAGTATTTT. It yields the protein CASSLTGGADTQYF.

This clone was detected once. DNA of the CDR3: TGTGCCAGCAGCTTACCCGGACAGACTCCCTATGGCTACACCTTC. It yields the protein CASSLPGQTPYGYTF. This sequence joins TRBV7-9 and TRBJ1-2; D is possibly TRBD1 (6 bases). The CDR3 runs 15 residues. Deletions cut 2 bases from V and 4 bases from J, with 14 bases between. Germline CDR1 SEHNR, CDR2 FQNEAQ (reference sequence).

The chain combines TRBV28 with TRBJ2-7; D gene uncertain. Germline V gene lookup returns CDR1 MDHEN and CDR2 SYDVKM. The CDR3 consists of 14 residues. Trimming cost V 5 bases and J 2 bases, with 13 bases left between them. The chain's CDR3 is CASSITLEAYEQYF. The CDR3 nucleotides are TGTGCCAGCAGTATCACACTGGAAGCCTACGAGCAGTACTTC.

The chain uses TRBV7-9 and TRBJ2-5; D is perhaps TRBD1 (5 bases). This CDR3 is 15 amino acids long. Germline-derived CDR1 and CDR2 are SEHNR and FQNEAQ (reference sequence). The V end was cut by 5 bases, the J end by 4 bases, with 17 bases between. The CDR3 DNA sequence: TGTGCCAGCAGCCCTGAAGGTAGGGGTCTAGAGACCCAGTACTTC. Its protein product is CASSPEGRGLETQYF.

V is TRBV7-9 and J is TRBJ2-7, with 7 bases that match TRBD2. Unmatched junction bases numbered 6, after V lost 8 bases and J lost 2 bases. Germline V gene lookup returns CDR1 SEHNR and CDR2 FQNEAQ (reference sequence). This CDR3 is built from 13 residues. CDR3 DNA sequence: TGTGCCAGCCGCCGGGAGGCCACCTACGAGCAGTACTTC. Translation: CASRREATYEQYF.

This chain uses TRBV19 with TRBJ2-3; 11 bases line up with TRBD2. The CDR3 has 17 residues. Trimming removed 5 bases from V and 2 bases from J; junction bases left unmatched: 9. Germline CDR1 and CDR2: LNHDA and SQIVND (reference sequence). This chain's CDR3 is CASSDPLAGESTDTQYF. CDR3 DNA: TGTGCCAGTAGTGACCCACTAGCGGGGGAATCCACAGATACGCAGTATTTT.

The chain joins TRBV27 to TRBJ1-1, with TRBD1 as a possible D gene (5 bases). Looked up from germline, CDR1 is MNHEY and CDR2 is SMNVEV (reference sequence). Trimming pared 0 bases from V and 1 base from J, leaving 9 bases between. This CDR3 spans 15 amino acids. The CDR3 sequence: CASSLSGGRNTEAFF. The CDR3 nucleotides are TGTGCCAGCAGTTTATCGGGGGGGAGGAACACTGAAGCTTTCTTT.

The gene calls are TRBV6-5 and TRBJ2-7; 8 positions agree with TRBD1. Germline CDR1 MNHEY, CDR2 SVGAGI. The ends lost 4 bases at V and 3 bases at J; junction bases unmatched: 5. This CDR3 region has 14 residues. CDR3 nucleotides: TGTGCCAGCAGTTTCGGACAGGGATACTACGAGCAGTACTTC. Translated, it gives CASSFGQGYYEQYF.

This CDR3 reads CAWSPGQGSYEQYF. CDR3 DNA sequence: TGTGCCTGGAGCCCGGGACAGGGTAGTTACGAGCAGTACTTC. The rearrangement joins TRBV30 to TRBJ2-7, with TRBD1 matching over 9 bases. V was clipped by 3 bases and J by 4 bases; unmatched bases: 7. Germline CDR1 is GTSNPN and CDR2 is SVGIG (reference sequence). CDR3 length equals 14 residues.

The rearrangement uses TRBV19 and TRBJ1-2; D is perhaps TRBD1 (6 bases). V shed 5 bases and J shed 8 bases, with 21 bases lying between them. CDR1 LNHDA and CDR2 SQIVND come from the germline V gene (reference sequence). The CDR3 contains 15 residues. This CDR3 is CASSQTGSRVLGYTF. Here the CDR3 DNA reads TGTGCCAGTAGTCAAACAGGGTCTCGGGTGCTCGGCTACACCTTC.

V is TRBV28 and J is TRBJ2-7; D perhaps matches TRBD2 (6 bases). In germline, CDR1 is MDHEN, CDR2 SYDVKM. V lost 5 bases, J lost 4 bases, and 15 bases lay in between. The CDR3 has 14 residues. The CDR3 region has the DNA TGTGCCAGCAGTCTACCGGGACTCCCTTACGAGCAGTACTTC. It translates to CASSLPGLPYEQYF.

The chain is built from TRBV7-3 and TRBJ2-7, with D maybe TRBD1 (6 bases). Trimming stripped 4 bases from V and 12 bases from J, with 19 bases between. Germline V lookup: CDR1 SGHTA, CDR2 FQGTGA. This CDR3 region has 13 residues. The CDR3 here is CASSSGDRKSLYF. CDR3 bases: TGTGCCAGCAGCTCTGGAGACAGGAAGTCCCTGTACTTC. The full variable domain, completed using reference TRBV7-3 and TRBJ2-7, is GAGVSQTPSNKVTEKGKYVELRCDPISGHTALYWYRQSLGQGPEFLIYFQGTGAADDSGLPNDRFFAVRPEGSVSTLKIQRTERGDSAVYLCASSSGDRKSLYFGPGTRLTVT.

This chain uses TRBV4-3 with TRBJ2-7; D is ambiguous. Trimming removed 4 bases from V and 6 bases from J, with 16 bases in between. Germline loops: CDR1 LGHNA, CDR2 YSLEER. The CDR3 totals 14 residues. In nucleotides, the CDR3 is TGCGCCAGCAGCCGAGTAGAAGGACCGGCCGAGCAGTACTTC. This gives the protein CASSRVEGPAEQYF.

The rearrangement joins TRBV19 to TRBJ2-7; a possible D gene is TRBD2 (5 bases). CDR3 size: 20 residues. From germline, CDR1 is LNHDA and CDR2 SQIVND (reference sequence). The V end lost 1 base, the J end lost 3 bases, and 28 bases lay between the germline ends. The CDR3 DNA follows: TGTGCCAGTAGTATAGGGGCAGCAGCGGCGGGCCGGCTTTGGGACTACGAGCAGTACTTC. Protein: CASSIGAAAAGRLWDYEQYF.

The CDR3 loop is CASRAAGTANTEAFF. The CDR3 DNA reads TGTGCCAGCAGAGCCGCCGGGACAGCGAACACTGAAGCTTTCTTT. The chain uses TRBV5-5 and TRBJ1-1; 7 bases map to TRBD1. Unmatched junction bases numbered 8, after V lost 5 bases and J lost 1 base. Germline V lookup: CDR1 SGHKS, CDR2 YYEKEE (reference sequence). The CDR3 extends over 15 amino acids. The full variable domain, its missing parts supplied by reference TRBV5-5 and TRBJ1-1, is DAGVTQSPTHLIKTRGQQVTLRCSPISGHKSVSWYQQVLGQGPQFIFQYYEKEERGRGNFPDRFSARQFPNYSSELNVNALLLGDSALYLCASRAAGTANTEAFFGQGTRLTVV.

As to this clone: Other DNA variants within this sample encode the same CDR3. The chain combines TRBV19 with TRBJ2-7; D is uncertain. V dropped 1 base and J dropped 0 bases, with 7 bases sitting between them. The CDR3 is made up of 14 amino acids. Germline V gene sequence: CDR1 LNHDA, CDR2 SQIVND (reference sequence). The CDR3 coding sequence is TGTGCCAGTAGTATAGGTGGGAACTCCTACGAGCAGTACTTC. This gives the protein CASSIGGNSYEQYF.

V is TRBV5-8 and J is TRBJ2-3; D is ambiguous. Germline CDR1 reads SGHTS; CDR2 reads YDEGEE. The CDR3 is made up of 15 amino acids. Trimming removed 2 bases from V and 8 bases from J, with 18 bases in between. Written as DNA, the CDR3 is TGTGCCAGCAGCTTCTTGAGTCTCAGCGTCGGTACGCAGTATTTT. It is translated as CASSFLSLSVGTQYF.

The gene calls are TRBV7-9 and TRBJ2-1; 7 bases fit TRBD2. Germline V CDR1 and CDR2: SEHNR, FQNEAQ (reference sequence). The V gene end was trimmed by 6 bases and the J gene end by 1 base; junction bases not matched to a gene: 6. The CDR3 sequence is 15 residues long. CDR3 protein: CASREGLGSYNEQFF. CDR3 coding DNA: TGTGCCAGCAGGGAAGGACTAGGTTCCTACAATGAGCAGTTCTTC. The whole variable domain, filled in from reference TRBV7-9 and TRBJ2-1, reads DTGVSQNPRHKITKRGQNVTFRCDPISEHNRLYWYRQTLGQGPEFLTYFQNEAQLEKSRLLSDRFSAERPKGSFSTLEIQRTEQGDSAMYLCASREGLGSYNEQFFGPGTRLTVL.

The chain carries TRBV19 and TRBJ1-1; D remains unclear. The CDR3 runs 14 residues. Germline V gene lookup returns CDR1 LNHDA and CDR2 SQIVND (reference sequence). V was cut by 7 bases and J by 4 bases, with 16 bases left in between. CDR3 bases: TGTGCCAGTAACCAGCTCGGATCCCCCACTGAAGCTTTCTTT. Amino acids: CASNQLGSPTEAFF. Full variable domain (missing parts from reference TRBV19 and TRBJ1-1): DGGITQSPKYLFRKEGQNVTLSCEQNLNHDAMYWYRQDPGQGLRLIYYSQIVNDFQKGDIAEGYSVSREKKESFPLTVTSAQKNPTAFYLCASNQLGSPTEAFFGQGTRLTVV.

The CDR3 loop reads CASSVGGDWGTDTQYF. The CDR3 DNA is TGTGCCAGCAGCGTAGGTGGAGATTGGGGCACAGATACGCAGTATTTT. The V call is TRBV9, the J call TRBJ2-3; D unresolved. Trimming left V 0 bases short and J 1 base short, with 12 bases between. The CDR3 has 16 amino acids. CDR1 and CDR2 (germline): SGDLS, YYNGEE.

This chain connects TRBV6-6 to TRBJ2-2; D may be TRBD2 (6 bases). The CDR3 covers 13 residues. Germline loops: CDR1 MNHNY, CDR2 SVGAGI (reference sequence). V lost 6 bases and J 2 bases, leaving 7 bases between the germline ends. CDR3 sequence: CASSGSNTGELFF. The CDR3 nucleotides are TGTGCCAGCAGCGGGAGTAACACCGGGGAGCTGTTTTTT.

The chain recombines TRBV9 with TRBJ1-3; 8 nucleotides align to TRBD1. V shed 4 bases and J 3 bases; nucleotides not matched to a gene: 3. The CDR3 runs 14 residues. Germline loops: CDR1 SGDLS, CDR2 YYNGEE. The CDR3 here is CASSQDRVGNTIYF. CDR3 coding DNA: TGTGCCAGCAGCCAGGACAGGGTTGGAAACACCATATATTTT. Full variable domain (missing parts from reference TRBV9 and TRBJ1-3): DSGVTQTPKHLITATGQRVTLRCSPRSGDLSVYWYQQSLDQGLQFLIQYYNGEERAKGNILERFSAQQFPDLHSELNLSSLELGDSALYFCASSQDRVGNTIYFGEGSWLTVV.

This rearrangement joins TRBV27 to TRBJ1-2, with a possible D match to TRBD1 (5 bases). The germline V and J ends were trimmed by 5 bases and 4 bases, with 23 bases remaining between them. Germline assignment: CDR1 MNHEY and CDR2 SMNVEV (reference sequence). The CDR3 runs 17 residues. DNA for the CDR3: TGTGCCAGCAGTCCGGCTACGACAGTCTTGGGCGGCTATGGCTACACCTTC. It is translated as CASSPATTVLGGYGYTF.

The CDR3 protein is CASSLVGQSPYEQYF. CDR3 sequence (DNA): TGTGCCAGCAGCTTAGTGGGACAGAGCCCTTACGAGCAGTACTTC. J is TRBJ2-7 and V is TRBV13, with 7 bases aligning to TRBD1. The CDR3 sequence is 15 residues long. The germline gives CDR1 PRHDT, CDR2 FYEKMQ (reference sequence). V lost 1 base, J lost 4 bases, and 7 bases stayed unmatched.